This TCR beta chain was obtained from a study of blood T cell repertoires in COVID-19. Study information: Samples of COVID-19 (acute and convalescent) were obtained from the United States, Italy and Spain. Nucleic acid was either cDNA or gDNA, and it came from T cells, B-cell-depleted T cells, or PBMCs.

Original analysis: Reference gene primer amplification gave nucleated cell count estimates. Method: immunoSEQ multiplex PCR; TCRdb's copy keeps in-frame clones and lacks some. For V, J and clone size, that table is used; D and trimming come from the DNA. There are 310,000 or so clones in the sample; approximately 93% occur only once, and approximately 2% lies in the top ten. CDR1 is DFQATT and CDR2 is SNEGSKA in the germline V gene (reference sequence). This CDR3 region has 15 residues. The J segment lost 6 bases and the V segment lost 3 bases, leaving 8 bases of the junction unmatched. This clone was seen just once.

Sequenced sample: peripheral blood. The sequence came from a woman aged 30 to 39 with COVID-19, enrolled during active disease. This rearrangement joins TRBV20-1 to TRBJ2-3; 11 bases map to TRBD1. The CDR3 coding sequence is TGCAGTGCTAGTCCCGGGACAGGGGGTTCGGATACGCAGTATTTT. Residues: CSASPGTGGSDTQYF.